The clone carrying this T cell receptor beta chain was found many times. The antigen remains undetermined. One entry per CDR3 protein, called by TCRdb with MiXCR from the RACE reads. The table has 60,000 to 75,000 distinct CDR3 sequences, around 7% seen once. The sample comes from a study of human T cells and chemical hapten exposure. Study background: All through the roughly 24-week study, the scalp of each patient received diphenylcyclopropenone doses weekly.

Study-wide results and caveats: TCRs at high frequency, those above 1 in 1000, did not change with DPC sensitization.

The sample's time point: pre-sensitization, week 0. Treatment noted: therapeutic diphenylcyclopropenone sensitization with weekly scalp DPC. Blood draws came first, before each patch test. The CDR3 totals 16 residues. Germline V gene data show CDR1 as SGHTA and CDR2 as FQGTGA. Trimming left V 5 bases short and J 1 base short, with 15 bases between. This sequence was found in a woman in her twenties or thirties with alopecia areata. Some clones in this sample may be carry-over from other donors' samples. J is TRBJ2-1 and V is TRBV7-3; tentatively, D is TRBD2 (6 bases). Material: whole blood, obtained in connection with sensitization to the hapten diphenylcyclopropenone (DPC). The CDR3 sequence: CASSPSRGSSYNEQFF. The CDR3 DNA reads as TGTGCCAGCAGCCCCTCCCGGGGGTCTTCCTACAATGAGCAGTTCTTC.